The 16 T cell receptor beta chains below come from one sample, sequenced in a study of T cells in Graves' hyperthyroidism and ophthalmopathy. RNA transcripts yielded amplified TCR beta CDR3 regions. The study used the HTBI primer set for a first-round RT-PCR of the TCR CDR3. TCRdb reprocessed the multiplex PCR reads via MiXCR and lists one record per CDR3 protein. Altogether 360,000 or so distinct CDR3 sequences are present, 15% to 20% being singletons, with the ten largest covering roughly 16%. Sequencing input: blood. The receptors here all came from a woman in her thirties or forties with Graves' ophthalmopathy.

This clonotype came up many times. The chain joins TRBV28 to TRBJ2-7, with D unclear. Trimming took 8 bases from V and 0 from J, leaving 17 bases between them. There are 15 residues in the CDR3. The germline CDR1 and CDR2 sequences are MDHEN and SYDVKM. CDR3 amino acids: CASSTYLRSSYEQYF. The CDR3 DNA is TGTGCCAGCTCAACCTACCTCCGATCCTCCTACGAGCAGTACTTC.

This sequence joins TRBV4-1 and TRBJ2-7, with a possible D match to TRBD1 (6 bases). With 1 base removed from V and 2 bases from J, the gap between germline ends came to 12 bases. CDR1 MGHRA and CDR2 YSYEKL come from the germline V gene. This CDR3 is built from 15 residues. The CDR3 is CASSQGRTAPYEQYF. The CDR3 DNA reads TGCGCCAGCAGCCAAGGTCGGACAGCCCCCTACGAGCAGTACTTC.

This clonotype was observed at least ten times. This chain connects TRBV27 to TRBJ2-7; D ambiguous. Trimming removed 3 bases at V and 3 bases at J, with 9 bases between. This CDR3 region has 13 residues. Germline CDR1 is MNHEY and CDR2 is SMNVEV (reference sequence). DNA of the CDR3: TGTGCCAGCAGTTTCGGACCGGACTACGAGCAGTACTTC. This gives the protein CASSFGPDYEQYF.

This clonotype was seen repeatedly, ten times or more. The gene calls are TRBV4-1 and TRBJ1-2; possibly TRBD1 for D (5 bases). The V and J ends lost 2 bases and 8 bases respectively, with 18 bases between them. Germline V gene lookup returns CDR1 MGHRA and CDR2 YSYEKL. The CDR3 is 15 amino acids. In DNA form, the CDR3 reads TGCGCCAGCAGCCAACTTGGGACGGGGAAATCGGGCTACACCTTC. It yields the protein CASSQLGTGKSGYTF.

In this sample, this clonotype turned up many times. This chain joins TRBV12-3 or TRBV12-4 and TRBJ2-6, with D maybe TRBD1 (6 bases). Trimming left V 7 bases short and J 2 bases short, with 18 bases between. There are 17 residues in the CDR3. The CDR3 sequence: CASTLVTGLAGANVLTF. The DNA of the CDR3 is TGTGCCAGCACCCTCGTTACAGGGCTCGCTGGGGCCAACGTCCTGACTTTC.

This clonotype showed up many times. V usage is TRBV7-2 and J usage is TRBJ1-3; D gene unclear. Germline V lookup: CDR1 SGHTA, CDR2 FQGNSA. The CDR3 is 16 amino acids. The ends were cut back, 0 bases at V and 0 bases at J, with 9 bases in the middle. The CDR3 here is CASSLAPIGSGNTIYF. The CDR3 DNA reads as TGTGCCAGCAGCTTAGCCCCCATCGGCTCTGGAAACACCATATATTTT.

The genes are TRBV25-1 and TRBJ2-5; 7 bases align to TRBD2. The ends lost 3 bases at V and 3 bases at J; junction bases unmatched: 1. The CDR3 consists of 13 residues. The germline gives CDR1 MGHDK, CDR2 SYGVNS. The CDR3 here is CASSDGGEETQYF. The CDR3 DNA reads as TGTGCCAGCAGTGATGGGGGGGAAGAGACCCAGTACTTC.

This clonotype was counted ten times or more. The chain combines TRBV6-5 with TRBJ2-5; TRBD2 agrees at 8 bases. With 2 bases clipped from V and 2 bases from J, the junction kept 4 bases outside the gene matches. The CDR3 covers 15 residues. CDR1 MNHEY and CDR2 SVGAGI come from the germline V gene. CDR3 in DNA: TGTGCCAGCAGTTACCCGGGAGGGGCTCAAGAGACCCAGTACTTC. Translation: CASSYPGGAQETQYF.

This clonotype was counted many times. This chain connects TRBV28 to TRBJ2-7; 13 bases agree with TRBD2. The CDR3 runs to 15 residues. The V gene's germline CDR1 is MDHEN and CDR2 SYDVKM. The V gene end was trimmed by 6 bases and the J gene end by 3 bases; junction bases not matched to a gene: 5. CDR3 loop: CASRQGLAGSYEQYF. In nucleotides, the CDR3 is TGTGCCAGCAGACAGGGACTAGCGGGGAGCTACGAGCAGTACTTC.

This clonotype has at least ten counts. The chain carries TRBV6-1 and TRBJ2-7; no reliable D call. Between the trimmed V and J ends, which lost 3 bases and 6 bases, there was a span of 12 bases. CDR1 and CDR2 from the germline V gene are MNHNS and SASEGT. This CDR3 has 13 amino acids. CDR3 sequence reads: CASSETERSEQYF. CDR3 coding DNA: TGTGCCAGCAGTGAGACGGAAAGGAGCGAGCAGTACTTC.

V usage is TRBV12-3 or TRBV12-4 and J usage is TRBJ2-5, with TRBD2 as a possible D gene (6 bases). Trimming took off 8 bases at V and 5 bases at J, with 18 bases between the two ends. There are 14 residues in the CDR3. In nucleotides, the CDR3 is TGTGCCAGCGTTCGGGTAGGAGGGCTGGAGACCCAGTACTTC. Amino acids: CASVRVGGLETQYF.

This clonotype was seen repeatedly, ten times or more. The chain has TRBV24-1 and TRBJ2-7; 7 bases fit TRBD2. The junction had 4 bases not matched to a gene; V was cut back by 5 bases and J by 7 bases. CDR1 and CDR2 (germline): KGHDR, SFDVKD. This CDR3 has 12 residues. The CDR3 DNA follows: TGTGCCACCAGTGCGACCGGGGGGGAGCAGTACTTC. Translation: CATSATGGEQYF.

Many counts were recorded for this clonotype. The V and J genes are TRBV28 and TRBJ2-7; 10 nucleotides align to TRBD2. The length of the CDR3 is 16 residues. J lost 4 bases, V lost 9 bases, and 15 bases had no gene match. CDR1 and CDR2 (germline): MDHEN, SYDVKM. CDR3 DNA: TGTGCCAGTGAGGCGGTGCTAGCGGGAGATGTGTACGAGCAGTACTTC. Translated: CASEAVLAGDVYEQYF.

Note on this clonotype: Compared with germline, one end of the junction differs, possibly owing to a read error. V is TRBV7-2 and J is TRBJ1-2; 8 nucleotides align to TRBD1. The CDR3 is 15 residues long. The germline gives CDR1 SGHTA, CDR2 FQGNSA. CDR3: CASSYPFQGARGYAF. CDR3 coding DNA: TGTGCTAGCAGCTACCCCTTTCAGGGGGCGCGTGGCTACGCCTTC. Full variable domain (rest looked up from reference TRBV7-2 and TRBJ1-2): GAGVSQSPSNKVTEKGKDVELRCDPISGHTALYWYRQSLGQGLEFLIYFQGNSAPDKSGLPSDRFSAERTGGSVSTLTIQRTQQEDSAVYLCASSYPFQGARGYAFGSGTRLTVV.

The chain combines TRBV4-3 with TRBJ1-6; TRBD1 might be the D (5 bases). In germline, CDR1 is LGHNA, CDR2 YSLEER. V was cut by 1 base and J by 8 bases, with 15 bases left in between. CDR3 length: 16 residues. The chain's CDR3 is CASSQGARQGDSPLHF. Written as DNA, the CDR3 is TGCGCCAGCAGCCAAGGGGCCCGGCAGGGAGATTCACCCCTCCACTTT.

This clonotype appeared many times. The gene calls are TRBV28 and TRBJ1-3; D is perhaps TRBD1 (5 bases). Germline assignment: CDR1 MDHEN and CDR2 SYDVKM. CDR3 length: 14 residues. The ends were cut back, 6 bases at V and 5 bases at J, with 14 bases in the middle. In nucleotides, the CDR3 is TGTGCCAGCAGGCAAGGGACGGTGAGAAACACCATATATTTT. Protein: CASRQGTVRNTIYF.